The 9 T cell receptor beta chains presented below share a single source sample, sequenced in a study of blood T cells in healthy people across ages. A J-beta primer mix and a sample-barcoded 5' primer were used in a second PCR of roughly 7 to 12 cycles. TCRdb re-called the 5' RACE reads with MiXCR, one entry per CDR3 protein. The sample shows more than 1,400,000 distinct CDR3 sequences, roughly 40% of them seen only once. Sequenced sample: blood. The receptors shown here come from a woman aged 18-29 years in good health.

This clonotype was recorded a few times. The V call is TRBV10-3, the J call TRBJ2-6, with D possibly being TRBD2 (5 bases). In germline, CDR1 is ENHRY, CDR2 SYGVKD. The CDR3 length is 18 residues. The V gene lost 3 bases and the J gene lost 0 bases, with 15 bases spanning the gap. The CDR3, as DNA: TGTGCCATCAGTGATGGGGTTAGCGCCAGCTCTGGGGCCAACGTCCTGACTTTC. As protein: CAISDGVSASSGANVLTF.

This clonotype was detected a few times. The chain recombines TRBV28 with TRBJ1-5; possible D gene TRBD1, 5 bases. This CDR3 contains 16 residues. Germline assignment: CDR1 MDHEN and CDR2 SYDVKM. Trimming removed 6 bases at V and 0 bases at J, with 15 bases between. This CDR3 reads CASSSRRGFSNQPQHF. CDR3 nucleotide sequence: TGTGCCAGCAGCTCTCGGCGGGGGTTTAGCAATCAGCCCCAGCATTTT.

This clonotype was detected only once. V and J are TRBV7-9 and TRBJ2-1, with TRBD1 identical over 7 bases. From germline, CDR1 is SEHNR and CDR2 FQNEAQ (reference sequence). The V and J ends lost 11 bases and 9 bases, in that order; junction bases with no gene match: 10. The CDR3 is 12 residues long. The CDR3 loop reads CAGRQGSGEQFF. In DNA, the CDR3 is TGTGCCGGACGACAGGGCTCGGGTGAGCAGTTCTTC.

There are a few counts of this clonotype. The J gene is TRBJ2-7, the V gene TRBV7-2; 7 positions agree with TRBD2. Germline V gene sequence: CDR1 SGHTA, CDR2 FQGNSA. The CDR3 sequence is 14 residues long. With 4 bases clipped from V and 5 bases from J, the junction kept 8 bases outside the gene matches. The CDR3 DNA sequence: TGTGCCAGCAGCTCCGGAAGACTAGCTAACGAGCAGTACTTC. Amino acid sequence: CASSSGRLANEQYF.

This clonotype was seen only a few times. This chain uses TRBV18 with TRBJ1-1, with D tentatively TRBD1 (6 bases). The CDR3 runs to 16 residues. Germline CDR1 reads KGHSH; CDR2 reads LQKENI. The V gene lost 3 bases and the J gene lost 0 bases, with 14 bases spanning the gap. CDR3 loop: CASSPNPGQVNTEAFF. CDR3 coding DNA: TGTGCCAGCTCACCTAACCCGGGACAAGTGAACACTGAAGCTTTCTTT.

This clonotype was seen a few times. The CDR3 nucleotides read TGTGCCAGCAGTTTACGGGCAGGGGCACCCTACGAGCAGTACTTC. It specifies CASSLRAGAPYEQYF. The chain couples TRBV27 to TRBJ2-7; possibly TRBD1 for D (6 bases). This CDR3 spans 15 amino acids. Per germline, CDR1 MNHEY and CDR2 SMNVEV (reference sequence). The ends were cut back, 2 bases at V and 2 bases at J, with 13 bases in the middle.

V and J are TRBV9 and TRBJ2-7; D possibly corresponds to TRBD1 (5 bases). Trimming shortened V by 0 bases and J by 0 bases, and 13 bases separated the two germline ends. CDR3 length: 16 amino acids. The germline gives CDR1 SGDLS, CDR2 YYNGEE. The CDR3 sequence: CASSVGVTGSSYEQYF. The CDR3 nucleotides are TGTGCCAGCAGCGTAGGGGTAACAGGCAGCTCCTACGAGCAGTACTTC.

This clonotype has ten or more counts. CDR3 DNA: TGCGCCAGCAGCTTGCGGGGGGGGGCGAGCTCCTACAATGAGCAGTTCTTC. Protein sequence: CASSLRGGASSYNEQFF. J is TRBJ2-1 and V is TRBV5-1; 8 bases are a match to TRBD2. The trim removed 1 base at V and 0 bases at J, leaving 6 bases unmatched. The length of the CDR3 is 17 residues. From germline, CDR1 is SGHRS and CDR2 YFSETQ. The full variable domain, in which reference TRBV5-1 and TRBJ2-1 provide the parts outside the CDR3, is KAGVTQTPRYLIKTRGQQVTLSCSPISGHRSVSWYQQTPGQGLQFLFEYFSETQRNKGNFPGRFSGRQFSNSRSEMNVSTLELGDSALYLCASSLRGGASSYNEQFFGPGTRLTVL.

This clonotype was seen a handful of times. The genes are TRBV25-1 and TRBJ2-7; TRBD2 might be the D (5 bases). The V gene lost 6 bases and the J gene lost 3 bases, with 15 bases spanning the gap. This CDR3 spans 14 amino acids. Per germline, CDR1 MGHDK and CDR2 SYGVNS. The CDR3 DNA sequence: TGTGCCAGCAGGGAGGCAGGATACTACTACGAGCAGTACTTC. Amino acid sequence: CASREAGYYYEQYF.